This section outlines one T cell receptor beta chain sequence together with its context. Its antigen remains unidentified. This sample is part of a study of siplizumab effects on memory and regulatory T cells. Overall study findings and caveats: Memory cells seemed less diverse than naive T cells, which seemed major alloresponse contributors.

TCRdb keeps only in-frame clones here, not all; method: immunoSEQ multiplex PCR. This table has fewer than 120,000 clones, 80% to 95% appearing once. Looked up from germline, CDR1 is LGHNA and CDR2 is YNFKEQ. The germline V and J ends were trimmed by 4 bases and 4 bases, with 17 bases remaining between them. This CDR3 is 16 amino acids long. The origin of this receptor is a human donor in good health. The chain carries TRBV4-2 and TRBJ1-3, with D perhaps matching TRBD1 (6 bases). The specimen sequenced was CD4+ T cells sorted from blood. The DNA of the CDR3 is TGTGCCAGCAGCCCGCAGGCAGGGGAGACCGGAAACACCATATATTTT. Its translation is CASSPQAGETGNTIYF.